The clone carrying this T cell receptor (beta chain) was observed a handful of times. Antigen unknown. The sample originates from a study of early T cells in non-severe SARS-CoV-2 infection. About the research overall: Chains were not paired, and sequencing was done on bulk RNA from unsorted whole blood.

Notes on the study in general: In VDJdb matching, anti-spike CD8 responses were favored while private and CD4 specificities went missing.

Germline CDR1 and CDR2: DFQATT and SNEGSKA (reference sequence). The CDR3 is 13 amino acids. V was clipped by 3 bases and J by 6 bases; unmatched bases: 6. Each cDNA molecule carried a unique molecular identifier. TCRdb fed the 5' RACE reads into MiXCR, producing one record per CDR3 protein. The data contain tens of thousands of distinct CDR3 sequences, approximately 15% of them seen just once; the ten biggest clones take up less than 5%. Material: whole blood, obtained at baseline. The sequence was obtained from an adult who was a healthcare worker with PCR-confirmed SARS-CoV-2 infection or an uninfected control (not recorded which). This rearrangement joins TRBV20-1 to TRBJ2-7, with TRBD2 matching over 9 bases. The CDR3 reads CSASRGRAAEQYF. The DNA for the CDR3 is TGCAGTGCTAGCCGCGGGAGGGCCGCCGAGCAGTACTTC.